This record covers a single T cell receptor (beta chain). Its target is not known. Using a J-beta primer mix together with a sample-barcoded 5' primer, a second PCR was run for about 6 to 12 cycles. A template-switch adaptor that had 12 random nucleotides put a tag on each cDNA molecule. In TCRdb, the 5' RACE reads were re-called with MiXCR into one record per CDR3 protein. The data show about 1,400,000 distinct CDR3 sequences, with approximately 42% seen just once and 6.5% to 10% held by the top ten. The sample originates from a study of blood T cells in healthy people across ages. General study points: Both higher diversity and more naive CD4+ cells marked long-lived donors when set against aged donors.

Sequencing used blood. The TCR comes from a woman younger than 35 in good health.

For the CDR3, the DNA is TGTGCCAGCAGCGAAACATTAAATTCACCCCTCCACTTT. This sequence encodes CASSETLNSPLHF. V and J are TRBV3-1 and TRBJ1-6, with D unresolved. Germline V lookup: CDR1 LGHDT, CDR2 YNNKEL (reference sequence). With 5 bases removed from V and 7 bases from J, the gap between germline ends came to 9 bases. The CDR3 contains 13 residues.